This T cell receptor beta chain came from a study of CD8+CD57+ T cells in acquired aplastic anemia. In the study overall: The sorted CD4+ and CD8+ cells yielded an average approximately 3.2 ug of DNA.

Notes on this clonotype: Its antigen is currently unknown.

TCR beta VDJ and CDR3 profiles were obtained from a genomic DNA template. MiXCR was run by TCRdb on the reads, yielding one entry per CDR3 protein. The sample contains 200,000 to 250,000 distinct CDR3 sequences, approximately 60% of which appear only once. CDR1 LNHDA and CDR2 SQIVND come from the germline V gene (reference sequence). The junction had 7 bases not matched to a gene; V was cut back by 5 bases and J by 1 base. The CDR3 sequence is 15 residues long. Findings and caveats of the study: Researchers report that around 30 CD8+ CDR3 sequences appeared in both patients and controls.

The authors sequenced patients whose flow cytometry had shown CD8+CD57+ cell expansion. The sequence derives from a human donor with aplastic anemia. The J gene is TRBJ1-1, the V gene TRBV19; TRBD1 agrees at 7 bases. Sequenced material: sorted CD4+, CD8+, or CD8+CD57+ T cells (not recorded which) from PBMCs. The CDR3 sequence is CASSPLRGTNTEAFF. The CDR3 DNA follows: TGTGCCAGTAGTCCTCTCAGGGGGACGAACACTGAAGCTTTCTTT.